The 24 T cell receptor beta chains presented below share a single source sample, sequenced in a study of human thymus T cells. The thymus tissue came from resections taken during corrective heart surgery. Profiled with immunoSEQ multiplex PCR; TCRdb holds only in-frame clones, not every one. The table lists tens of thousands of clones, 90% to 97% of them singletons, with around 0.03% in the top ten. What was sequenced was thymus tissue. The receptors were gathered from a boy in the first two years of life with a congenital heart defect but otherwise immunologically healthy.

J is TRBJ2-7 and V is TRBV2, with a tentative D call TRBD2 (5 bases). Trimming took 7 bases from V and 5 from J, leaving 12 bases between them. Germline V gives CDR1 SNHLY, CDR2 FYNNEI. The CDR3 is made up of 12 amino acids. For the CDR3, the DNA is TGTGCCAGCACCGCGGGTGTAAACGAGCAGTACTTC. It translates to CASTAGVNEQYF. Complete variable domain (other parts from reference TRBV2 and TRBJ2-7): EPEVTQTPSHQVTQMGQEVILRCVPISNHLYFYWYRQILGQKVEFLVSFYNNEISEKSEIFDDQFSVERPDGSNFTLKIRSTKLEDSAMYFCASTAGVNEQYFGPGTRLTVT.

V and J are TRBV28 and TRBJ2-5; possible D gene TRBD2, 6 bases. This CDR3 contains 14 residues. Between the trimmed V and J ends, which lost 7 bases and 1 base, there was a span of 13 bases. The germline CDR1 and CDR2 sequences are MDHEN and SYDVKM. CDR3: CASNNSSAQETQYF. Here the CDR3 DNA reads TGTGCCAGCAACAATTCTAGCGCCCAAGAGACCCAGTACTTC.

The chain joins TRBV6-5 to TRBJ2-7; TRBD2 might be the D (6 bases). CDR3 size: 12 residues. The germline V gene has CDR1 MNHEY and CDR2 SVGAGI. The germline V and J ends were trimmed by 5 bases and 8 bases, with 13 bases remaining between them. The CDR3 DNA reads TGTGCCAGCAGTGACGGGAGTGGAAAGCAGTACTTC. This sequence encodes CASSDGSGKQYF.

This clone has just one count. The rearrangement uses TRBV5-1 and TRBJ2-3; TRBD2 matches at 15 bases. The CDR3 is made up of 17 amino acids. CDR1 SGHRS and CDR2 YFSETQ come from the germline V gene. V gave up 1 base and J gave up 5 bases; unmatched junction bases: 5. The CDR3 DNA sequence: TGCGCCAGCAGCTTGTCCTGGGGACTAGCGGGAGGAGATACGCAGTATTTT. It translates to CASSLSWGLAGGDTQYF. Looking up the rest from reference TRBV5-1 and TRBJ2-3 gives the full variable domain: KAGVTQTPRYLIKTRGQQVTLSCSPISGHRSVSWYQQTPGQGLQFLFEYFSETQRNKGNFPGRFSGRQFSNSRSEMNVSTLELGDSALYLCASSLSWGLAGGDTQYFGPGTRLTVL.

V and J are TRBV7-3 and TRBJ2-7, with 8 bases identical to TRBD1. The germline V gene has CDR1 SGHTA and CDR2 FQGTGA. V lost 5 bases and J lost 3; bases outside the gene matches: 3. This CDR3 has 13 amino acids. Written as DNA, the CDR3 is TGTGCCAGCAGCGTAGACAGGGGCTACGAGCAGTACTTC. Protein product: CASSVDRGYEQYF. The complete variable domain, with remaining parts taken from reference TRBV7-3 and TRBJ2-7, reads GAGVSQTPSNKVTEKGKYVELRCDPISGHTALYWYRQSLGQGPEFLIYFQGTGAADDSGLPNDRFFAVRPEGSVSTLKIQRTERGDSAVYLCASSVDRGYEQYFGPGTRLTVT.

Remarks on this clone: One end of the junction fails to match germline, which may point to a read error. The V and J genes are TRBV7-7 and TRBJ2-2; 11 nucleotides match TRBD2. This CDR3 contains 17 residues. From germline, CDR1 is SSHAT and CDR2 FNYEAQ (reference sequence). The CDR3 region has the DNA TGTGCTAGCAGCTTAGATGCTAGCGGGAGGTTGACCGGGGAGCTGTTTTTT. Protein: CASSLDASGRLTGELFF.

J is TRBJ1-1 and V is TRBV19, with D unclear. The length of the CDR3 is 13 residues. V shed 2 bases and J shed 3 bases, with 7 bases lying between them. Germline CDR1 reads LNHDA; CDR2 reads SQIVND (reference sequence). CDR3 sequence (DNA): TGTGCCAGTAGTATATCCGGGGACACTGAAGCTTTCTTT. Its protein product is CASSISGDTEAFF. The full variable domain, its missing parts supplied by reference TRBV19 and TRBJ1-1, is DGGITQSPKYLFRKEGQNVTLSCEQNLNHDAMYWYRQDPGQGLRLIYYSQIVNDFQKGDIAEGYSVSREKKESFPLTVTSAQKNPTAFYLCASSISGDTEAFFGQGTRLTVV.

The count of this clone is one. The chain recombines TRBV19 with TRBJ2-5, with D maybe TRBD1 (6 bases). This CDR3 comprises 14 residues. Germline V lookup: CDR1 LNHDA, CDR2 SQIVND (reference sequence). Trimming left V 5 bases short and J 0 bases short, with 10 bases between. CDR3 region: CASSGRTDQETQYF. CDR3 nucleotide sequence: TGTGCCAGTAGTGGACGGACAGACCAAGAGACCCAGTACTTC.

This clone showed up just a few times. The rearrangement joins TRBV10-1 to TRBJ2-3, with D uncertain. The CDR3 runs 14 residues. Germline-derived CDR1 and CDR2 are WNHNN and SYGVQD (reference sequence). V lost 2 bases to trimming and J lost 6 bases, with 12 bases between them. CDR3 residues: CASSETGPPDTQYF. The CDR3 DNA is TGCGCCAGCAGTGAGACCGGCCCCCCGGATACGCAGTATTTT.

The chain employs TRBV4-1 and TRBJ1-5; tentative D call: TRBD1 (5 bases). The CDR3 runs to 16 residues. V lost 0 bases and J 3 bases, leaving 12 bases between the germline ends. Germline V lookup: CDR1 MGHRA, CDR2 YSYEKL. In DNA, the CDR3 is TGCGCCAGCAGCCAAGATTGGGACGGACTCAATCAGCCCCAGCATTTT. It encodes CASSQDWDGLNQPQHF.

The chain employs TRBV7-9 and TRBJ1-6; no reliable D call. The ends were cut back, 6 bases at V and 7 bases at J, with 7 bases in the middle. Germline V gene data show CDR1 as SEHNR and CDR2 as FQNEAQ (reference sequence). The CDR3 length is 12 residues. CDR3 loop: CASSPLNSPLHF. The CDR3 nucleotides read TGTGCCAGCAGTCCATTAAATTCACCCCTCCACTTT. Filled out from reference TRBV7-9 and TRBJ1-6, the complete variable domain reads DTGVSQNPRHKITKRGQNVTFRCDPISEHNRLYWYRQTLGQGPEFLTYFQNEAQLEKSRLLSDRFSAERPKGSFSTLEIQRTEQGDSAMYLCASSPLNSPLHFGNGTRLTVT.

The chain couples TRBV2 to TRBJ2-1, with D perhaps given as TRBD1 or TRBD2 (5 bases each). The V gene lost 3 bases and the J gene lost 9 bases, with 12 bases spanning the gap. CDR3 length: 13 residues. Germline CDR1 SNHLY, CDR2 FYNNEI. In nucleotides, the CDR3 is TGTGCCAGCAGTGAGCAGGGAGTTAGTGAGCAGTTCTTC. This gives the protein CASSEQGVSEQFF.

CDR3 region: CASSTDRSYEQYF. The CDR3, as DNA: TGTGCCAGCAGCACGGACAGGTCCTACGAGCAGTACTTC. The chain links TRBV7-9 to TRBJ2-7; 7 bases fit TRBD1. Per germline, CDR1 SEHNR and CDR2 FQNEAQ (reference sequence). V dropped 5 bases and J dropped 1; count of bases not matched to a gene: 2. The CDR3 sequence is 13 residues long. The whole variable domain, filled in from reference TRBV7-9 and TRBJ2-7, reads DTGVSQNPRHKITKRGQNVTFRCDPISEHNRLYWYRQTLGQGPEFLTYFQNEAQLEKSRLLSDRFSAERPKGSFSTLEIQRTEQGDSAMYLCASSTDRSYEQYFGPGTRLTVT.

CDR3 nucleotide sequence: TGTGCCAGCAATGGACAGGGAGGTTATGACTATGGCTACACCTTC. It codes for CASNGQGGYDYGYTF. The chain is built from TRBV6-1 and TRBJ1-2, with TRBD1 matching 8 bases. With 7 bases clipped from V and 3 bases from J, the junction kept 10 bases outside the gene matches. Germline assignment: CDR1 MNHNS and CDR2 SASEGT. CDR3 length: 15 residues.

The genes are TRBV5-6 and TRBJ1-6, with 7 bases matching TRBD1. The CDR3 consists of 14 residues. J gave up 7 bases and V 6 bases, and 7 bases lay outside the gene matches. Germline V CDR1 and CDR2: SGHDT, YYEEEE. Here the CDR3 DNA reads TGTGCCAGCAACCAAGACAGGGCCAATTCACCCCTCCACTTT. Its protein product is CASNQDRANSPLHF.

The CDR3 DNA reads as TGTGCCAGTAGTGCACATCGGGACAAGTCCTACGAGCAGTACTTC. It is translated as CASSAHRDKSYEQYF. The chain uses TRBV19 and TRBJ2-7; a possible D gene is TRBD1 (6 bases). Deletions cut 5 bases from V and 1 base from J, with 15 bases between. CDR1 and CDR2 from the germline V gene are LNHDA and SQIVND (reference sequence). This CDR3 is built from 15 residues. The full variable domain, rest sourced from reference TRBV19 and TRBJ2-7, is DGGITQSPKYLFRKEGQNVTLSCEQNLNHDAMYWYRQDPGQGLRLIYYSQIVNDFQKGDIAEGYSVSREKKESFPLTVTSAQKNPTAFYLCASSAHRDKSYEQYFGPGTRLTVT.

The chain joins TRBV2 to TRBJ2-7, with D possibly called TRBD1 or TRBD2 (6 bases each). CDR3 length: 14 residues. Trimming stripped 3 bases from V and 3 bases from J, with 12 bases between. Germline-derived CDR1 and CDR2 are SNHLY and FYNNEI. Here the CDR3 reads CASSEDGGDYEQYF. CDR3 nucleotide sequence: TGTGCCAGCAGTGAGGACGGGGGCGACTACGAGCAGTACTTC.

V and J are TRBV27 and TRBJ1-2; D is ambiguous. The CDR3 is made up of 13 amino acids. Germline CDR1 is MNHEY and CDR2 is SMNVEV (reference sequence). The ends were cut back, 5 bases at V and 7 bases at J, with 14 bases in the middle. Here the CDR3 DNA reads TGTGCCAGCAGTCCCATCACTGAGGGTGGCTACACCTTC. Its protein is CASSPITEGGYTF.

V usage is TRBV6-1 and J usage is TRBJ2-5; maybe TRBD1 (6 bases). There are 13 residues in the CDR3. The germline CDR1 and CDR2 sequences are MNHNS and SASEGT. V was pared by 6 bases and J by 6 bases, with 14 bases between. The CDR3 reads CASREDRLKTQYF. The CDR3 nucleotides read TGTGCCAGCAGAGAGGACAGATTAAAGACCCAGTACTTC.

This clone has just one count. CDR3 DNA: TGTGCCAGCAGCGCGGGGGGTTCCGACAGGTGCCGTGAGCAGTTCTTC. Its translation: CASSAGGSDRCREQFF. The J gene is TRBJ2-1, the V gene TRBV5-4, with 8 nucleotides matching TRBD2. Germline CDR1 and CDR2: SGHNT and YYREEE (reference sequence). The CDR3 has 16 residues. V shed 4 bases and J 9 bases; nucleotides not matched to a gene: 15.

This chain connects TRBV6-1 to TRBJ2-3; TRBD2 agrees at 11 bases. The CDR3 totals 18 residues. With 0 bases clipped from V and 4 bases from J, the junction kept 9 bases outside the gene matches. Germline CDR1 is MNHNS and CDR2 is SASEGT. The CDR3 protein is CASSEARDSGRDSDTQYF. The CDR3 nucleotides are TGTGCCAGCAGTGAAGCGCGTGATAGCGGGAGGGATTCAGATACGCAGTATTTT.

The genes are TRBV6-1 and TRBJ2-3, with no clear D. CDR3 size: 12 residues. The V end was cut by 0 bases, the J end by 8 bases, with 6 bases between. The germline V gene encodes CDR1 MNHNS and CDR2 SASEGT. As DNA, the CDR3 is TGTGCCAGCAGTGAAGCCGTCTTTACGCAGTATTTT. This gives the protein CASSEAVFTQYF.

The table lists this clone with a count of one. The J gene is TRBJ2-1, the V gene TRBV4-1, with TRBD2 matching over 10 bases. Losses at the gene ends were 1 base for V and 7 bases for J; bases not matched to a gene: 10. The length of the CDR3 is 17 residues. CDR1 MGHRA and CDR2 YSYEKL come from the germline V gene. The CDR3 DNA reads TGCGCCAGCAGCCAAGGGACTAGCGGCCAGTGGTGGAATGAGCAGTTCTTC. Its protein is CASSQGTSGQWWNEQFF.

The chain carries TRBV9 and TRBJ2-7; the match to TRBD2 covers 8 bases. The CDR3 spans 16 residues. CDR1 and CDR2 from the germline V gene are SGDLS and YYNGEE. Trimming at V came to 3 bases and at J to 7 bases, leaving 15 bases not matched to a gene. The CDR3 is CASSGQRRGGEQEQYF. The CDR3 coding sequence is TGTGCCAGCAGCGGTCAGCGTCGGGGGGGAGAGCAAGAGCAGTACTTC.